This T cell receptor (beta chain) was captured in a study of CD8 T cells in ankylosing spondylitis. General observations from the study: The study identified a TCR beta motif of several highly homologous variants that appeared characteristic of ankylosing spondylitis blood. Matched synovial fluid from ankylosing spondylitis patients was reported to be enriched for disease-linked clones.

Quantitative 5'-RACE with molecular barcodes generated TCR beta libraries. Each CDR3 protein is one row after TCRdb ran MiXCR on the 5' RACE reads. Among 36,000 or so distinct CDR3 sequences, approximately 6% were seen once, and the ten largest hold about 12%. This clonotype has a count of ten or more. No antigen is known for it. The sequenced sample consisted of blood, either unsorted or a sorted T cell fraction (not recorded which). This TCR was recovered from a male donor with ankylosing spondylitis or in good health (not recorded which).

This chain's CDR3 is CASSLGGDNEQFF. CDR3 bases: TGCGCCAGCAGCTTGGGCGGAGACAATGAGCAGTTCTTC. The V gene is TRBV5-1, the J gene TRBJ2-1, with D unresolved. CDR3 length: 13 amino acids. V lost 0 bases and J lost 5, with 6 bases in between. The germline V gene has CDR1 SGHRS and CDR2 YFSETQ.